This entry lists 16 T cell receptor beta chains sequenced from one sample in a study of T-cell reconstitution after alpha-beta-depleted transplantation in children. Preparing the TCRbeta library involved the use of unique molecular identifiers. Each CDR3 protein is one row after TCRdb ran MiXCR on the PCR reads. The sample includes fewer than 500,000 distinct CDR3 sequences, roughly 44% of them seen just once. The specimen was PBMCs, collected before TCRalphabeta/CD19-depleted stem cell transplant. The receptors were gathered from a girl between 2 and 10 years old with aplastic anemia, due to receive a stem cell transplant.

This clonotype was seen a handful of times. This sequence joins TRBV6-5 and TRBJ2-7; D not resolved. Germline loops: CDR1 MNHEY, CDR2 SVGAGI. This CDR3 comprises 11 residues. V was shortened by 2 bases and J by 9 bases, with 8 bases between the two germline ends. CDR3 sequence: CASSYGQTQYF. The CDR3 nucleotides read TGTGCCAGCAGTTACGGCCAGACGCAGTACTTC.

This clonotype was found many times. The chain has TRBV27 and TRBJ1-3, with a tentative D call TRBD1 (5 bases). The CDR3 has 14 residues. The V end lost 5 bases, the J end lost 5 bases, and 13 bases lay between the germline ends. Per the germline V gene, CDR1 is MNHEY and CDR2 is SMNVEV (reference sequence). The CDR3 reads CASSGGRARNTIYF. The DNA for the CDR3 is TGTGCCAGCAGTGGGGGACGGGCGAGAAACACCATATATTTT.

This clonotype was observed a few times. The CDR3 region has the DNA TGCAGTGCTGGTTGGACTAGCGGGCGGGGGGCCAAAAACATTCAGTACTTC. Its translation is CSAGWTSGRGAKNIQYF. V and J are TRBV20-1 and TRBJ2-4, with 11 bases identical to TRBD2. The trim removed 5 bases at V and 1 base at J, leaving 10 bases unmatched. Germline CDR1 is DFQATT and CDR2 is SNEGSKA (reference sequence). This CDR3 spans 17 amino acids.

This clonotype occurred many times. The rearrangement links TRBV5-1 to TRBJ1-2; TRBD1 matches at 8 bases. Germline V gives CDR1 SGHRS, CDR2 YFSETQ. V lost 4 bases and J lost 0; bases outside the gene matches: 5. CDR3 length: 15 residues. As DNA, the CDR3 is TGCGCCAGCAGCGATCAGGGGGCCTCTAACTATGGCTACACCTTC. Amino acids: CASSDQGASNYGYTF.

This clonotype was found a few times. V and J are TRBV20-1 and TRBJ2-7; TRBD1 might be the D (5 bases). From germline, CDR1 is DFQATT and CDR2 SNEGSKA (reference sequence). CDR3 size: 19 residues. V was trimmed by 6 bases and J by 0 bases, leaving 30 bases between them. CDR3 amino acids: CSAATVAGWGPRRSYEQYF. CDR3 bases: TGCAGTGCAGCGACGGTGGCAGGATGGGGCCCTAGACGCTCCTACGAGCAGTACTTC.

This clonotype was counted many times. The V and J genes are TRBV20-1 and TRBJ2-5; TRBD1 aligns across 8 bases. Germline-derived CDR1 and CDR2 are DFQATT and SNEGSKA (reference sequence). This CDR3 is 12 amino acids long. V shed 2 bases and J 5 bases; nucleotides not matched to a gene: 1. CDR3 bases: TGCAGTGCTAGACAGGGGGCGGAGACCCAGTACTTC. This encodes CSARQGAETQYF.

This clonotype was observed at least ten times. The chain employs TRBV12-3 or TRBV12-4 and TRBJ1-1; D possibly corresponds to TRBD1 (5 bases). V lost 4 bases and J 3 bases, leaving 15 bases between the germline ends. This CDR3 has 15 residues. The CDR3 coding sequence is TGTGCCAGCAGTTACGAGAATCGGGGGTACACTGAAGCTTTCTTT. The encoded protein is CASSYENRGYTEAFF.

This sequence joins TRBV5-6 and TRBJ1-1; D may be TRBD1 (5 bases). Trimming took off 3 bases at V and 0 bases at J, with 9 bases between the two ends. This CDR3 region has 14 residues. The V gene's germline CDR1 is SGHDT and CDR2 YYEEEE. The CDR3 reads CASSYRGVNTEAFF. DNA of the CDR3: TGTGCCAGCAGCTATCGGGGCGTGAACACTGAAGCTTTCTTT.

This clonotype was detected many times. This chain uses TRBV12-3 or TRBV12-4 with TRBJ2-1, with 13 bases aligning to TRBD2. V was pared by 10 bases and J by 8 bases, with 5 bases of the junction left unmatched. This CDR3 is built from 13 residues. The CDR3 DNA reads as TGTGCCACACTAGCGGGAGGGGGCTATGAGCAGTTCTTC. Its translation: CATLAGGGYEQFF.

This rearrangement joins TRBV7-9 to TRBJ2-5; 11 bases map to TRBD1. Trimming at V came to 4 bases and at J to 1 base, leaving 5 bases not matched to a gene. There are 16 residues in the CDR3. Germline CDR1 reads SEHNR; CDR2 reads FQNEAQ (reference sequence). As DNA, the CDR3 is TGTGCCAGCAGCTGGGCCGGGACAGGGGGCCAAGAGACCCAGTACTTC. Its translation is CASSWAGTGGQETQYF.

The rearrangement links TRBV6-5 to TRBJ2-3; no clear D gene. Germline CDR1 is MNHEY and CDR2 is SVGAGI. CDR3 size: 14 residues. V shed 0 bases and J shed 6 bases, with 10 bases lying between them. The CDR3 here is CASSYSTSRDTQYF. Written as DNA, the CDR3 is TGTGCCAGCAGTTACTCGACGTCCCGGGATACGCAGTATTTT.

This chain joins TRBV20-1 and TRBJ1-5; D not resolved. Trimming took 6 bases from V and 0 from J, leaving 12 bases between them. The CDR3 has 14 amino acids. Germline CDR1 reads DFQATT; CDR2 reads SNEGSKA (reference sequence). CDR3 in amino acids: CSARTDLSNQPQHF. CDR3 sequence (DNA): TGCAGTGCCAGGACTGACCTTAGCAATCAGCCCCAGCATTTT.

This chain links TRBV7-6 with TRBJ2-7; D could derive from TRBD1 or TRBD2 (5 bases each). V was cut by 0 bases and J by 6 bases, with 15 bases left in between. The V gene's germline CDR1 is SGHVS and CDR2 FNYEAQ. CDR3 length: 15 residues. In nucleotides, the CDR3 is TGTGCCAGCAGCTTAGCGAGGGGACCTGGTGGCGAGCAGTACTTC. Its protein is CASSLARGPGGEQYF.

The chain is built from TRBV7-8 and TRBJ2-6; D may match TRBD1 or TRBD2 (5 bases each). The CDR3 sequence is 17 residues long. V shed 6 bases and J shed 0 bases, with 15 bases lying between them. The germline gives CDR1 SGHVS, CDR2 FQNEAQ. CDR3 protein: CASRSGTSRSGANVLTF. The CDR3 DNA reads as TGTGCCAGCAGGTCCGGGACGTCTCGCTCTGGGGCCAACGTCCTGACTTTC.

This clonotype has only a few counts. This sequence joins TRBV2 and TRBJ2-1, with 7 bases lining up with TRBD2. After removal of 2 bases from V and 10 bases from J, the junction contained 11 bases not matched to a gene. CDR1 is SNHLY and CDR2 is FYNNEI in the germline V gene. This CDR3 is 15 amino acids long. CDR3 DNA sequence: TGTGCCAGCAGTGAACTAGCGGAACGACGAGGGGAGCAGTTCTTC. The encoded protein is CASSELAERRGEQFF.

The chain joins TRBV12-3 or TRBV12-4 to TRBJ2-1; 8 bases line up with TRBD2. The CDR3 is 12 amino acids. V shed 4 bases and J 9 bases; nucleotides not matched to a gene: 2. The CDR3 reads CASSYSGAEQFF. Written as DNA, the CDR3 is TGTGCCAGCAGTTATAGCGGGGCTGAGCAGTTCTTC.